One sample yielded the 25 T cell receptor beta chains listed below, sequenced in a study of blood T cell repertoires in COVID-19. This table comes from immunoSEQ multiplex PCR, and its TCRdb copy is limited to in-frame clones, with some not included. Here the sample spans about 380,000 clones, roughly four fifths being singletons. The sample consisted of peripheral blood. These receptors were obtained from a human donor with acute or convalescent COVID-19. The donor label of this sample is uncertain.

The chain carries TRBV5-1 and TRBJ1-1; 7 bases agree with TRBD1. The CDR3 is 16 amino acids. Trimming took 1 base from V and 6 from J; bases not matched to a gene: 12. The germline V gene has CDR1 SGHRS and CDR2 YFSETQ. CDR3: CASSLRGDSSFPEAFF. CDR3 DNA: TGCGCCAGCAGCTTGAGGGGGGACAGTAGTTTCCCTGAAGCTTTCTTT.

V gene TRBV5-8 combines with J gene TRBJ1-1; maybe TRBD1 (5 bases). Between the trimmed V and J ends, which lost 1 base and 1 base, there was a span of 17 bases. The CDR3 sequence is 17 residues long. Germline loops: CDR1 SGHTS, CDR2 YDEGEE. The CDR3 DNA reads as TGTGCCAGCAGCTTGCTTAGGTGGGCAGGGCAGAACACTGAAGCTTTCTTT. Translating gives CASSLLRWAGQNTEAFF.

This clone was detected only a few times. V is TRBV7-9 and J is TRBJ2-2; TRBD1 is a possible D gene (6 bases). This CDR3 has 15 residues. Germline CDR1 SEHNR, CDR2 FQNEAQ (reference sequence). Trimming left V 4 bases short and J 3 bases short, with 12 bases between. The CDR3 reads CASSSVDRDTGELFF. For the CDR3, the DNA is TGTGCCAGCAGCTCCGTGGACAGAGACACCGGGGAGCTGTTTTTT.

The chain employs TRBV7-9 and TRBJ1-1, with a weak D call TRBD1 (5 bases). The germline gives CDR1 SEHNR, CDR2 FQNEAQ (reference sequence). V lost 8 bases, J lost 1 base, and 14 bases lay in between. The CDR3 is made up of 14 amino acids. The CDR3 reads CASPRAGENTEAFF. The CDR3 DNA is TGTGCCAGCCCTCGGGCGGGGGAGAACACTGAAGCTTTCTTT.

The chain joins TRBV5-4 to TRBJ2-3; 10 bases fit TRBD1. CDR1 is SGHNT and CDR2 is YYREEE in the germline V gene (reference sequence). Germline trimming cut 4 bases from V and 2 bases from J; bases unmatched to any gene: 7. This CDR3 comprises 16 residues. The CDR3 DNA reads TGTGCCAGCAGCCCCGGGACAGGGGTACCCACAGATACGCAGTATTTT. Translated: CASSPGTGVPTDTQYF.

The CDR3 sequence: CASSSRLRTGSDEQYF. In nucleotides, the CDR3 is TGTGCCAGCAGCTCAAGACTAAGGACAGGGTCGGACGAGCAGTACTTC. The chain carries TRBV11-2 and TRBJ2-7; 8 nucleotides align to TRBD1. This CDR3 comprises 16 residues. The V gene end was trimmed by 4 bases and the J gene end by 5 bases; junction bases not matched to a gene: 13. Per germline, CDR1 SGHAT and CDR2 FQNNGV.

The CDR3 nucleotides read TGTGCCAGCAGTCTAGCCAGCTACACCTTC. Translating gives CASSLASYTF. The V gene is TRBV5-8, the J gene TRBJ1-2, with D hard to call. The germline CDR1 and CDR2 sequences are SGHTS and YDEGEE. The CDR3 has 10 amino acids. V lost 5 bases and J 9 bases, leaving 8 bases between the germline ends.

The chain uses TRBV2 and TRBJ2-5; 7 positions agree with TRBD1. Germline CDR1 is SNHLY and CDR2 is FYNNEI. This CDR3 is 16 amino acids long. J lost 10 bases, V lost 6 bases, and 20 bases had no gene match. CDR3 nucleotides: TGTGCCAGCAGAGTTCAAGGACAGGCCGCCTCCGTCGTCCAGTACTTC. This encodes CASRVQGQAASVVQYF.

This clone was counted once. The chain links TRBV3-1 (or the pseudogene TRBV3-2) to TRBJ1-6; D is perhaps TRBD1 (5 bases). V dropped 4 bases and J dropped 7 bases, with 14 bases sitting between them. The CDR3 runs 15 residues. Germline V gives CDR1 LGHDT, CDR2 YNNKEL (reference sequence). Written as DNA, the CDR3 is TGTGCCAGCAGCCCGATAAGGGGTTCCAATTCACCCCTCCACTTT. This translates into CASSPIRGSNSPLHF.

The V call is TRBV18, the J call TRBJ2-1; 8 bases map to TRBD1. This CDR3 contains 20 residues. V dropped 3 bases and J dropped 0; count of bases not matched to a gene: 16. Looked up from germline, CDR1 is KGHSH and CDR2 is LQKENI. CDR3 nucleotide sequence: TGTGCCAGCTCACCGACTAGGGTAACAGGGGGGCGCCGCTCCTACAATGAGCAGTTCTTC. Amino acids: CASSPTRVTGGRRSYNEQFF.

The CDR3: CASSLAQVNSPLHF. The CDR3 bases are TGTGCCAGCAGCTTAGCACAAGTCAATTCACCCCTCCACTTT. V usage is TRBV7-6 and J usage is TRBJ1-6; D unresolved. This CDR3 has 14 residues. Germline V gene sequence: CDR1 SGHVS, CDR2 FNYEAQ. Trimming left V 0 bases short and J 7 bases short, with 7 bases between. Using reference TRBV7-6 and TRBJ1-6 for the parts outside the CDR3, the full variable domain is GAGVSQSPRYKVTKRGQDVALRCDPISGHVSLYWYRQALGQGPEFLTYFNYEAQQDKSGLPNDRFSAERPEGSISTLTIQRTEQRDSAMYRCASSLAQVNSPLHFGNGTRLTVT.

The genes are TRBV9 and TRBJ2-5, with 9 bases lining up with TRBD2. Germline values: CDR1 SGDLS, CDR2 YYNGEE. The trim removed 0 bases at V and 5 bases at J, leaving 5 bases unmatched. This CDR3 has 15 amino acids. The CDR3 reads CASSVGAGGGETQYF. DNA of the CDR3: TGTGCCAGCAGCGTAGGCGCGGGGGGGGGCGAGACCCAGTACTTC.

The genes are TRBV19 and TRBJ2-7; TRBD2 matches at 7 bases. The CDR3 has 16 residues. V was clipped by 8 bases and J by 2 bases; unmatched bases: 15. Germline lookup yields CDR1 LNHDA and CDR2 SQIVND (reference sequence). The CDR3 protein is CASRPSGLAEAYEQYF. The CDR3 bases are TGTGCCAGTCGACCCTCTGGGCTAGCGGAGGCCTACGAGCAGTACTTC.

V is TRBV5-1 and J is TRBJ1-1; tentative D call: TRBD1 (6 bases). Trimming took off 2 bases at V and 1 base at J, with 15 bases between the two ends. CDR1 is SGHRS, CDR2 YFSETQ, per germline. CDR3 length: 16 residues. The DNA of the CDR3 is TGCGCCAGCAGCTTTAATGGTGGGGGCTCGAACACTGAAGCTTTCTTT. This gives the protein CASSFNGGGSNTEAFF.

This sequence joins TRBV4-2 and TRBJ1-2, with TRBD1 matching 10 bases. CDR3 length: 15 residues. Germline V gives CDR1 LGHNA, CDR2 YNFKEQ. The J segment lost 8 bases and the V segment lost 4 bases, leaving 10 bases of the junction unmatched. DNA of the CDR3: TGTGCCAGCAGCCTAGGGACAGGGGCCGCTCGGGGCTACACCTTC. Protein: CASSLGTGAARGYTF.

This clone was observed once. The chain joins TRBV7-9 to TRBJ1-1, with TRBD1 matching 7 bases. This CDR3 has 16 amino acids. CDR1 is SEHNR, CDR2 FQNEAQ, per germline (reference sequence). Unmatched junction bases numbered 12, after V lost 7 bases and J lost 1 base. The CDR3 protein is CASTLRQGRTNTEAFF. CDR3 DNA: TGTGCCAGCACCCTCCGACAGGGCAGAACGAACACTGAAGCTTTCTTT.

V usage is TRBV29-1 and J usage is TRBJ2-7; a possible D gene is TRBD1 (6 bases). V lost 7 bases to trimming and J lost 3 bases, with 16 bases between them. This CDR3 contains 13 residues. CDR1 SQVTM and CDR2 ANQGSEA come from the germline V gene. CDR3 in DNA: TGCAGCGCGTCCTTGAGGGGGATCTACGAGCAGTACTTC. Translation gives CSASLRGIYEQYF.

This sequence joins TRBV27 and TRBJ2-5; 8 nucleotides line up with TRBD1. CDR3 length: 15 amino acids. The V segment lost 5 bases and the J segment 5 bases; nucleotides outside the gene matches: 10. Germline loops: CDR1 MNHEY, CDR2 SMNVEV (reference sequence). The CDR3 sequence is CASSPAGGKGETQYF. Here the CDR3 DNA reads TGTGCCAGCAGTCCTGCAGGGGGCAAGGGGGAGACCCAGTACTTC.

This clone was found a few times. V gene TRBV10-3 combines with J gene TRBJ2-7, with 7 nucleotides matching TRBD1. The junction had 6 bases not matched to a gene; V was cut back by 4 bases and J by 6 bases. Germline lookup yields CDR1 ENHRY and CDR2 SYGVKD. CDR3 length: 13 amino acids. The CDR3 DNA is TGTGCCATCAGTGGGCAGGGGGTGGTCGAGCAGTACTTC. Residues: CAISGQGVVEQYF.

The rearrangement joins TRBV6-5 to TRBJ2-1, with 7 nucleotides matching TRBD2. The length of the CDR3 is 15 residues. V was clipped by 7 bases and J by 0 bases; unmatched bases: 6. Germline lookup yields CDR1 MNHEY and CDR2 SVGAGI. CDR3: CASTVRGSSYNEQFF. The CDR3 bases are TGTGCCAGCACGGTCCGCGGGAGCTCCTACAATGAGCAGTTCTTC.

This clone showed up just a few times. The chain is built from TRBV30 and TRBJ2-3, with 12 positions matching TRBD2. Germline V lookup: CDR1 GTSNPN, CDR2 SVGIG (reference sequence). The CDR3 runs 15 residues. Unmatched junction bases numbered 5, after V lost 2 bases and J lost 5 bases. The CDR3 region is CAWSHKGLAGDTQYF. CDR3 coding DNA: TGTGCCTGGAGTCACAAGGGACTAGCGGGAGATACGCAGTATTTT.

This chain uses TRBV7-9 with TRBJ2-1; D remains unclear. V shed 0 bases and J shed 10 bases, with 13 bases lying between them. The CDR3 has 14 residues. CDR1 and CDR2 from the germline V gene are SEHNR and FQNEAQ (reference sequence). The CDR3 bases are TGTGCCAGCAGCTTAGCGGGCGCCCCAAGGGAGCAGTTCTTC. Translating it yields CASSLAGAPREQFF.

This clone was seen only a few times. For the CDR3, the DNA is TGTGCCAGCAGTCTTGGACAGGGATCTATTCACTATGGCTACACCTTC. Its translation: CASSLGQGSIHYGYTF. The chain uses TRBV27 and TRBJ1-2; 8 nucleotides align to TRBD1. Germline V CDR1 and CDR2: MNHEY, SMNVEV (reference sequence). The ends lost 5 bases at V and 3 bases at J; junction bases unmatched: 11. This CDR3 has 16 residues.

V and J are TRBV19 and TRBJ2-1; 14 nucleotides line up with TRBD2. The CDR3 has 21 amino acids. The ends lost 2 bases at V and 1 base at J; junction bases unmatched: 13. The germline V gene has CDR1 LNHDA and CDR2 SQIVND (reference sequence). CDR3 amino acids: CASSISSETSGRGNSYNEQFF. CDR3 DNA sequence: TGTGCCAGTAGTATAAGTTCGGAGACTAGCGGGAGGGGAAATTCCTACAATGAGCAGTTCTTC.

This clone was observed a single time. This chain connects TRBV18 to TRBJ1-1, with 11 bases identical to TRBD1. Germline CDR1 and CDR2: KGHSH and LQKENI. This CDR3 has 16 residues. The ends lost 4 bases at V and 5 bases at J; junction bases unmatched: 9. The CDR3 here is CASSLIAGTGGTEAFF. The CDR3, as DNA: TGTGCCAGCTCACTAATCGCCGGGACAGGGGGAACTGAAGCTTTCTTT.